This TCR beta chain was retrieved from a study of blood T cells in healthy people across ages. For the study at large: Template switching caught about one barcoded beta molecule for each two T cells.

With a J-beta primer mix and a sample-barcoded 5' primer, a second PCR ran about 7 to 12 cycles. Every individual sample yielded 2.5 million or more paired-end reads (each containing CDR3). TCRdb ran MiXCR on the 5' RACE reads and lists one entry per CDR3 protein. Of around 620,000 distinct CDR3 sequences in the sample, 25% to 30% were seen once. The study's findings and limits: Relative to aged donors, long-lived donors carried more naive CD4+ cells and displayed higher diversity. Older age went with lower TCR beta diversity per million T cells, in a roughly linear way.

Germline lookup yields CDR1 SQVTM and CDR2 ANQGSEA. V was pared by 5 bases and J by 2 bases, with 2 bases of the junction left unmatched. The CDR3 covers 12 residues. Worth noting for this clonotype: Its antigen is undetermined.

The TCR was taken from a woman between 65 and 79 years old in good health. The chain recombines TRBV29-1 with TRBJ2-5, with 7 bases matching TRBD1. Sequenced input: blood. This CDR3 is CSVSTGQETQYF. As DNA, the CDR3 is TGCAGCGTTTCGACAGGGCAAGAGACCCAGTACTTC. Using reference TRBV29-1 and TRBJ2-5 for the parts outside the CDR3, the full variable domain is SAVISQKPSRDICQRGTSLTIQCQVDSQVTMMFWYRQQPGQSLTLIATANQGSEATYESGFVIDKFPISRPNLTFSTLTVSNMSPEDSSIYLCSVSTGQETQYFGPGTRLLVL.